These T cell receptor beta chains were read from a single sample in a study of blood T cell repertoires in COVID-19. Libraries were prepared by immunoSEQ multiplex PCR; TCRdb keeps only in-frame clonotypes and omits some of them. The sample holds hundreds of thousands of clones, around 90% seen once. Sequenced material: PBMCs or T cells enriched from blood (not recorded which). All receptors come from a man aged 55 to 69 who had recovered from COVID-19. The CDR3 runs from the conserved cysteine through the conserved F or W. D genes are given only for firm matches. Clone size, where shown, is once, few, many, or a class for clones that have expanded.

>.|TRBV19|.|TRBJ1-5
CASTEKGLGNQPQHF
TGTGCCAGTACCGAAAAGGGGTTGGGGAATCAGCCCCAGCATTTT
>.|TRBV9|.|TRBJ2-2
CASSVDAGANTGELFF
TGTGCCAGCAGCGTAGATGCCGGGGCGAACACCGGGGAGCTGTTTTTT
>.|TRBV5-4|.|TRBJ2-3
CASSLMGPGGDTQYF
TGTGCCAGCAGCTTGATGGGGCCCGGGGGAGATACGCAGTATTTT
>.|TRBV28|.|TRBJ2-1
CASSRSRNEQFF
TGTGCCAGCAGTAGGAGTCGCAATGAGCAGTTCTTC
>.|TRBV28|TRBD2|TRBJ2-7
CASTMAGLAGSYEQYF
TGTGCCAGCACCATGGCCGGACTAGCGGGCTCCTACGAGCAGTACTTC
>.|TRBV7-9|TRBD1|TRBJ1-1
CASSLAGGDEAFF
TGTGCCAGCAGCTTAGCAGGGGGCGATGAAGCTTTCTTT
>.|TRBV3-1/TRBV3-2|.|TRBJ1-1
CASSPGQIKPEAFF
TGTGCCAGCAGCCCGGGACAAATTAAGCCTGAAGCTTTCTTT
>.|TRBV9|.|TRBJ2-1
CASSPRPVYPGSSYNEQFF
TGTGCCAGCAGCCCCCGACCTGTATATCCTGGGAGCTCCTACAATGAGCAGTTCTTC
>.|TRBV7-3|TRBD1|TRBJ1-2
CASSLKQGYGYTF
TGTGCCAGCAGCTTAAAACAGGGGTATGGCTACACCTTC
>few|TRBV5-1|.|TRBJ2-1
CASSVGGGYEQFF
TGCGCCAGCAGTGTGGGAGGGGGTTATGAGCAGTTCTTC
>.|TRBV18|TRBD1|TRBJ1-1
CASSTRTGVNTEAFF
TGTGCCAGCTCAACCCGGACAGGGGTGAACACTGAAGCTTTCTTT
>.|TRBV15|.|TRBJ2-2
CATSRDFYDVSSNTGELFF
TGTGCCACCAGCAGAGATTTTTATGATGTCAGTTCGAACACCGGGGAGCTGTTTTTT
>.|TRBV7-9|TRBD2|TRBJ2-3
CASSILAGGTTDTQYF
TGTGCCAGCAGCATTCTAGCGGGGGGGACCACAGATACGCAGTATTTT
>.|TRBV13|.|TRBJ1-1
CASSPSGYSRTEAFF
TGTGCCAGCAGCCCGTCGGGGTATTCCCGAACTGAAGCTTTCTTT
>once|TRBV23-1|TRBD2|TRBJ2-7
CASSQLVAGTYEQYF
TGCGCCAGCAGTCAACTCGTAGCGGGAACCTACGAGCAGTACTTC
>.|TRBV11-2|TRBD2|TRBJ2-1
CASSLVRGDYNEQFF
TGTGCCAGCAGCTTAGTACGGGGGGACTACAATGAGCAGTTCTTC
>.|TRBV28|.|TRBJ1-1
CASSYGTYKAFF
TGTGCCAGCAGTTACGGGACTTATAAAGCTTTCTTT
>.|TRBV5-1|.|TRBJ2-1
CASSLGDRDYNEQFF
TGCGCCAGCAGCTTGGGTGACAGAGACTACAATGAGCAGTTCTTC
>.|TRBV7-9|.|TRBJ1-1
CASSHARAEVTEAFF
TGTGCCAGCAGCCACGCCAGGGCCGAGGTTACTGAAGCTTTCTTT
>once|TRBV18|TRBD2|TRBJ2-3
CASSPLRAGGERGDTQYF
TGTGCCAGCTCACCTCTTCGCGCCGGGGGGGAACGTGGAGATACGCAGTATTTT
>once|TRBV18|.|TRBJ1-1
CASSPLTGTGTEAFF
TGTGCCAGCTCACCACTAACAGGGACGGGGACTGAAGCTTTCTTT
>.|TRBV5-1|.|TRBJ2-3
CASSYGTRSDTQYF
TGCGCCAGCAGCTACGGGACTCGCTCAGATACGCAGTATTTT
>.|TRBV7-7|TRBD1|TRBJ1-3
CASSPRTGSGNTIYF
TGTGCTAGCAGCCCTCGGACAGGGTCTGGAAACACCATATATTTT
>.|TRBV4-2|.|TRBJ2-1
CASSQVPNRDNEQFF
TGTGCCAGCAGCCAAGTCCCAAACAGGGACAATGAGCAGTTCTTC
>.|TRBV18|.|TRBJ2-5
CASSAQRDQETQYF
TGTGCCAGCTCGGCCCAGCGGGACCAAGAGACCCAGTACTTC
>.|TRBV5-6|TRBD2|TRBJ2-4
CASSLLSSGLNIQYF
TGTGCCAGCAGCTTGTTGTCTAGCGGCTTAAACATTCAGTACTTC
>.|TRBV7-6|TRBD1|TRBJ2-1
CASSPGQGAGNEQFF
TGTGCCAGCAGCCCGGGACAGGGGGCAGGTAATGAGCAGTTCTTC
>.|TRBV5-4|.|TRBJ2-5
CASSPGGAIGRETQYF
TGTGCCAGCAGCCCTGGGGGCGCTATTGGTAGGGAGACCCAGTACTTC
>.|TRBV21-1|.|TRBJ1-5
CASSKYARGGQPQHF
TGTGCCAGCAGCAAATATGCAAGGGGTGGTCAGCCCCAGCATTTT
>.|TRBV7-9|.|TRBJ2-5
CASSFRETQYF
TGTGCCAGCAGCTTCAGAGAGACCCAGTACTTC
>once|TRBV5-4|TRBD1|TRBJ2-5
CASSSTGSRETQYF
TGTGCCAGCAGCTCGACAGGGTCCCGGGAGACCCAGTACTTC
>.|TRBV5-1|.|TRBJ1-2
CASSLEAVNGYTF
TGCGCCAGCAGCTTGGAGGCGGTAAATGGCTACACCTTC
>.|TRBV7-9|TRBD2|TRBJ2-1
CASSLQAGGSYNEQFF
TGTGCCAGCAGCCTCCAAGCGGGAGGGTCCTACAATGAGCAGTTCTTC
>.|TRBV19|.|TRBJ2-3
CASSSRGITDTQYF
TGTGCCAGTAGTAGCAGGGGAATCACAGATACGCAGTATTTT
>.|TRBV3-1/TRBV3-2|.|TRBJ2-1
CASSHSNRRHEQFF
TGTGCCAGCAGCCACTCGAATAGGAGACATGAGCAGTTCTTC
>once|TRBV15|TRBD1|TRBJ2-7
CATSRPGQGYYEQYF
TGTGCCACCAGCAGACCCGGACAGGGCTACTACGAGCAGTACTTC
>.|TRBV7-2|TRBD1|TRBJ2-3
CASSARQGSDTQYF
TGTGCCAGCAGCGCCCGACAGGGGTCAGATACGCAGTATTTT
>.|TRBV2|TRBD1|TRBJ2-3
CASSASRDRGTDTQYF
TGTGCCAGCAGTGCAAGCCGGGACAGAGGCACAGATACGCAGTATTTT
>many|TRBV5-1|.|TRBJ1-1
CASSYAGLAEAFF
TGCGCCAGCAGCTACGCAGGGTTGGCTGAAGCTTTCTTT
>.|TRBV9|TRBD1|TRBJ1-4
CASSVAGGDEKLFF
TGTGCCAGCAGCGTAGCAGGGGGAGACGAAAAACTGTTTTTT
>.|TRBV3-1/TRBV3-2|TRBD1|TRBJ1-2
CASSPTGAPRGYTF
TGTGCCAGCAGCCCGACAGGGGCCCCGAGGGGCTACACCTTC
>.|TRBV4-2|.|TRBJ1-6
CASSRGPAGSNSPLHF
TGTGCCAGCAGCCGAGGTCCGGCGGGTTCTAATTCACCCCTCCACTTT
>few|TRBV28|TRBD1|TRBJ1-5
CASSPQGGPQPQHF
TGTGCCAGCAGTCCACAGGGGGGTCCACAGCCCCAGCATTTT
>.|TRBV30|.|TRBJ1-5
CACGGVASFNQPQHF
TGTGCCTGTGGCGGGGTCGCCTCGTTCAATCAGCCCCAGCATTTT
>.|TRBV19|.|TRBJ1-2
CASATQGGGNYGYTF
TGTGCCAGTGCGACCCAAGGAGGAGGGAACTATGGCTACACCTTC
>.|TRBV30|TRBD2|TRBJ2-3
CAWSLGLATSTDTQYF
TGTGCCTGGAGTCTGGGACTAGCGACTAGCACAGATACGCAGTATTTT
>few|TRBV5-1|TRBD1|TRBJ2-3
CASSRMGTGGRAVPDTQYF
TGCGCCAGCAGTCGGATGGGGACAGGGGGGCGCGCTGTTCCAGATACGCAGTATTTT
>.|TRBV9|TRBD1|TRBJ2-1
CASSAGQGPYNEQFF
TGTGCCAGCAGCGCGGGACAGGGGCCCTACAATGAGCAGTTCTTC